Listed below are T cell receptor beta chains from one sample, sequenced in a study of vaccination and CD4 T cells after COVID-19. Each CDR3 protein gets one entry after TCRdb re-called the PCR reads with MiXCR. The sample comprises approximately 20,000 distinct CDR3 sequences, roughly half of which are singletons, and approximately 2.7% rests with the top ten. These receptors lack a known antigen. The material was CD4+ T cells from blood, cultured in vitro, obtained after SARS-CoV-2 vaccination. The receptors originated from a human donor who had recovered from COVID-19. The CDR3 runs from the conserved cysteine through the conserved F or W. Fields, in order: CDR3 protein, CDR3 DNA, J gene, clone size, V gene, D gene. A D gene is named only where the DNA matches it firmly. Some rows have no size entry. The others give once, few or many, or a class for an expanded clone.

cdr3_aa: CSADFPGQGSPLHF; cdr3_nt: TGCAGTGCGGACTTTCCGGGACAGGGCTCACCCCTCCACTTT; j_call: TRBJ1-6; clone_size: few; v_call: TRBV20-1; d_call: TRBD1
cdr3_aa: CASSPTPGQRGGYTF; cdr3_nt: TGTGCCAGCAGCCCCACGCCGGGACAGAGGGGTGGCTACACCTTC; j_call: TRBJ1-2; clone_size: once; v_call: TRBV5-3; d_call: TRBD1
cdr3_aa: CASRWGTSGRDTQYF; cdr3_nt: TGTGCCAGCAGGTGGGGGACTAGCGGACGTGATACGCAGTATTTT; j_call: TRBJ2-3; clone_size: -; v_call: TRBV12-3/TRBV12-4; d_call: TRBD2
cdr3_aa: CASSEAAAAQPQHF; cdr3_nt: TGTGCCAGCAGTGAAGCGGCAGCGGCCCAGCCCCAGCATTTT; j_call: TRBJ1-5; clone_size: few; v_call: TRBV6-1; d_call: -
cdr3_aa: CSASRTEAFF; cdr3_nt: TGCAGTGCTAGTAGGACTGAAGCTTTCTTT; j_call: TRBJ1-1; clone_size: few; v_call: TRBV20-1; d_call: -
cdr3_aa: CASSVAPSGSLLEQYF; cdr3_nt: TGTGCCAGCAGCGTAGCTCCCAGCGGGAGTCTGCTCGAGCAGTACTTC; j_call: TRBJ2-7; clone_size: -; v_call: TRBV9; d_call: TRBD2
cdr3_aa: CASSYISGGGSSYNSPLHF; cdr3_nt: TGTGCCAGCAGTTACATCTCAGGGGGCGGGAGCTCCTATAATTCACCCCTCCACTTT; j_call: TRBJ1-6; clone_size: few; v_call: TRBV6-5; d_call: TRBD1
cdr3_aa: CASSLGLSSDEQFF; cdr3_nt: TGTGCCAGCAGCTTAGGGTTATCCAGCGATGAGCAGTTCTTC; j_call: TRBJ2-1; clone_size: few; v_call: TRBV11-3; d_call: -
cdr3_aa: CASSYPSGWSETQYF; cdr3_nt: TGTGCCAGCAGTTACCCTAGCGGGTGGTCGGAGACCCAGTACTTC; j_call: TRBJ2-5; clone_size: -; v_call: TRBV6-2/TRBV6-3; d_call: TRBD2
cdr3_aa: CASSLGTGMRTEAFF; cdr3_nt: TGTGCCAGCAGCTTAGGGACGGGTATGAGGACTGAAGCTTTCTTT; j_call: TRBJ1-1; clone_size: -; v_call: TRBV11-2; d_call: -
cdr3_aa: CASSLHLGARTEAFF; cdr3_nt: TGTGCCAGCAGCTTGCATCTGGGGGCGAGGACTGAAGCTTTCTTT; j_call: TRBJ1-1; clone_size: -; v_call: TRBV7-2; d_call: -